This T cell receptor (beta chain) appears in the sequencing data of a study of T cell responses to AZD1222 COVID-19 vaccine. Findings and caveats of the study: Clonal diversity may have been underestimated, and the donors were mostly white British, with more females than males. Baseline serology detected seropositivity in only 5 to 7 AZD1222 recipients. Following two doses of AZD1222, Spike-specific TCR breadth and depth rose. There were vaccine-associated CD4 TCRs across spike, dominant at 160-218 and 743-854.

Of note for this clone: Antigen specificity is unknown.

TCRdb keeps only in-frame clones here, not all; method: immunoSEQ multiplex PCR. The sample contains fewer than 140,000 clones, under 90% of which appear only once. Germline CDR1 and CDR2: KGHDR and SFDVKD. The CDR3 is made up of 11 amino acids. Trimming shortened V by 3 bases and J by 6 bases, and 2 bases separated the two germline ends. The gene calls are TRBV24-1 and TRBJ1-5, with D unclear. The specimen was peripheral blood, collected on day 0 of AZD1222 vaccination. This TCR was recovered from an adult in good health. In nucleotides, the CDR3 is TGTGCCACCAGTGATCTTCAGCCCCAGCATTTT. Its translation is CATSDLQPQHF.